The 23 T cell receptor beta chains listed next were all sequenced from one sample in a study of blood T cell repertoires in COVID-19. Clones were sequenced by immunoSEQ multiplex PCR, and TCRdb holds only the in-frame ones, with some missing. The sample includes about 130,000 clones, 70% to 80% of them seen just once. The sequencing input was peripheral blood. These TCRs come from a woman aged 65 to 85 with COVID-19, enrolled during active disease.

The gene calls are TRBV5-8 and TRBJ2-2, with 7 bases identical to TRBD1. Per the germline V gene, CDR1 is SGHTS and CDR2 is YDEGEE. This CDR3 is 17 amino acids long. J lost 1 base, V lost 4 bases, and 10 bases had no gene match. CDR3 amino acids: CASSIPPHRGNTGELFF. CDR3 DNA: TGTGCCAGCAGCATACCACCCCACAGGGGGAACACCGGGGAGCTGTTTTTT.

This chain links TRBV10-3 with TRBJ1-2, with a weak D call TRBD1 (6 bases). Per germline, CDR1 ENHRY and CDR2 SYGVKD. With 2 bases removed from V and 6 bases from J, the gap between germline ends came to 16 bases. The CDR3 runs to 15 residues. DNA of the CDR3: TGTGCCATCAGTGAGCGTCCGACAGGCCAAGATGGCTACACCTTC. Protein: CAISERPTGQDGYTF.

This clone has a single count. The rearrangement joins TRBV14 to TRBJ1-6; D may be TRBD1 (6 bases). In germline, CDR1 is SGHDN, CDR2 FVKESK. The V end lost 4 bases, the J end lost 5 bases, and 15 bases lay between the germline ends. The CDR3 spans 16 residues. CDR3 DNA sequence: TGTGCCAGCAGCCCCCGACGGGGACATAATAATTCACCCCTCCACTTT. Its translation: CASSPRRGHNNSPLHF.

V gene TRBV5-1 combines with J gene TRBJ1-6, with D possibly TRBD1 on 5 matching bases. With 7 bases removed from V and 2 bases from J, the gap between germline ends came to 13 bases. In germline, CDR1 is SGHRS, CDR2 YFSETQ. The CDR3 has 15 amino acids. CDR3 residues: CASSGGGPYNSPLHF. CDR3 nucleotide sequence: TGCGCCAGCTCCGGGGGTGGGCCCTATAATTCACCCCTCCACTTT.

The chain combines TRBV19 with TRBJ1-2; 7 nucleotides line up with TRBD1. The J segment lost 3 bases and the V segment lost 9 bases, leaving 7 bases of the junction unmatched. The CDR3 has 13 residues. The germline gives CDR1 LNHDA, CDR2 SQIVND (reference sequence). The CDR3: CASLDRADYGYTF. The CDR3 DNA sequence: TGTGCCAGCCTTGACAGGGCGGACTATGGCTACACCTTC.

This clone came up once. CDR3 nucleotide sequence: TGTGCCAGCAGTTTGCCAGGAATCCTCTACTCTACCTATGGCTACACCTTC. This gives the protein CASSLPGILYSTYGYTF. The chain is built from TRBV28 and TRBJ1-2, with D unresolved. This CDR3 is built from 17 residues. Germline assignment: CDR1 MDHEN and CDR2 SYDVKM. V dropped 3 bases and J dropped 4 bases, with 21 bases sitting between them.

The chain links TRBV7-9 to TRBJ1-2; 7 bases align to TRBD1. Germline V gene data show CDR1 as SEHNR and CDR2 as FQNEAQ (reference sequence). J gave up 4 bases and V 3 bases, and 2 bases lay outside the gene matches. The CDR3 is 13 residues long. The CDR3 reads CASSLGQSYGYTF. CDR3 nucleotides: TGTGCCAGCAGCTTGGGACAGAGCTATGGCTACACCTTC.

The chain combines TRBV2 with TRBJ1-2; D perhaps matches TRBD1 (6 bases). Deletions cut 7 bases from V and 6 bases from J, with 18 bases between. This CDR3 is 14 amino acids long. Germline CDR1 and CDR2: SNHLY and FYNNEI. The CDR3 sequence is CASNRDNRRDGYTF. The CDR3 DNA reads TGTGCCAGCAACCGGGACAACCGACGGGATGGCTACACCTTC.

A few counts support this clone. The chain carries TRBV2 and TRBJ2-7, with 10 positions matching TRBD2. V was pared by 4 bases and J by 0 bases, with 3 bases of the junction left unmatched. Germline values: CDR1 SNHLY, CDR2 FYNNEI. The CDR3 covers 15 residues. The CDR3 spells CASSGTSGSSYEQYF. CDR3 bases: TGTGCCAGCAGTGGGACTAGCGGTAGCTCCTACGAGCAGTACTTC.

This clone was seen only once. The chain joins TRBV7-6 to TRBJ1-2; 12 positions match TRBD1. The germline gives CDR1 SGHVS, CDR2 FNYEAQ. After removal of 1 base from V and 5 bases from J, the junction contained 5 bases not matched to a gene. This CDR3 contains 16 residues. This CDR3 is CASSLGGTGGEYGYTF. The CDR3 DNA reads as TGTGCCAGCAGCTTAGGGGGGACAGGGGGCGAGTATGGCTACACCTTC.

This clone was seen ten or more times. J is TRBJ2-2 and V is TRBV30, with 11 bases lining up with TRBD2. Germline V gene sequence: CDR1 GTSNPN, CDR2 SVGIG (reference sequence). With V trimmed by 3 bases and J by 7 bases, 4 bases remained unmatched. The CDR3 loop spans 14 amino acids. The CDR3 spells CAWRTSGEGGELFF. The CDR3 coding sequence is TGTGCCTGGAGGACTAGCGGGGAGGGCGGGGAGCTGTTTTTT.

The CDR3 coding sequence is TGTGCCAGCAGCAAACCAGCAGGGGGGATGGGCACCGGGGAGCTGTTTTTT. It is translated as CASSKPAGGMGTGELFF. The J gene is TRBJ2-2, the V gene TRBV21-1; whether TRBD1, the table's D call, matches the DNA was not checked. TRBV21-1 is termed a pseudogene. The CDR3 has 17 amino acids.

This rearrangement joins TRBV9 to TRBJ2-3; 8 positions agree with TRBD2. The CDR3 runs to 16 residues. V trimming: 4 bases; J trimming: 6 bases; junction bases outside the gene matches: 13. The V gene's germline CDR1 is SGDLS and CDR2 YYNGEE. The CDR3 region has the DNA TGTGCCAGCAGCCCATACCCGGGGGGGGGTCGGGATACGCAGTATTTT. It encodes CASSPYPGGGRDTQYF.

The chain employs TRBV5-5 and TRBJ1-6; D gene ambiguous. The CDR3 covers 14 residues. Germline V gene data show CDR1 as SGHKS and CDR2 as YYEKEE (reference sequence). Trimming cost V 0 bases and J 8 bases, with 9 bases left between them. This chain's CDR3 is CASSLVARDSPLHF. In DNA form, the CDR3 reads TGTGCCAGCAGCTTGGTGGCGCGGGATTCACCCCTCCACTTT.

The chain uses TRBV5-1 and TRBJ1-2; perhaps TRBD1 as D (6 bases). Germline V gene lookup returns CDR1 SGHRS and CDR2 YFSETQ. CDR3 length equals 13 residues. The V gene lost 7 bases and the J gene lost 3 bases, with 13 bases spanning the gap. DNA for the CDR3: TGCGCCAGCCGGACAGCATTAGACTATGGCTACACCTTC. Translating gives CASRTALDYGYTF.

This clone was counted a single time. This chain's CDR3 is CASSSPPTLSGGPRGQYF. CDR3 DNA sequence: TGTGCCAGTAGTTCCCCCCCGACATTGAGCGGGGGTCCGCGGGGGCAGTATTTT. The chain uses TRBV19 and TRBJ2-3; TRBD2 matches at 8 bases. Germline values: CDR1 LNHDA, CDR2 SQIVND (reference sequence). The CDR3 spans 18 residues. The V and J ends lost 5 bases and 11 bases, in that order; junction bases with no gene match: 24.

The chain combines TRBV10-3 with TRBJ1-3, with 8 bases that match TRBD1. From germline, CDR1 is ENHRY and CDR2 SYGVKD. V shed 2 bases, J shed 2 bases, and the junction held 2 bases outside the gene matches. The CDR3 spans 15 residues. CDR3 sequence reads: CAISEAQGAGNTIYF. Here the CDR3 DNA reads TGTGCCATCAGTGAGGCACAGGGGGCTGGAAACACCATATATTTT.

Here the CDR3 reads CASSSGQSNFEKLFF. In DNA form, the CDR3 reads TGTGCCAGCAGCTCCGGACAAAGTAATTTCGAAAAACTGTTTTTT. V and J are TRBV3-1 (or the pseudogene TRBV3-2) and TRBJ1-4, with D tentatively TRBD1 (5 bases). V was cut by 5 bases and J by 8 bases, with 18 bases left in between. There are 15 residues in the CDR3. CDR1 LGHDT and CDR2 YNNKEL come from the germline V gene (reference sequence).

The V and J genes are TRBV5-4 and TRBJ1-1; D gene ambiguous. The CDR3 runs to 14 residues. Trimming took off 0 bases at V and 4 bases at J, with 10 bases between the two ends. Germline CDR1 reads SGHNT; CDR2 reads YYREEE (reference sequence). The CDR3, as DNA: TGTGCCAGCAGCTTGGACACGGGGAGCACTGAAGCTTTCTTT. Residues: CASSLDTGSTEAFF. The entire variable domain, with the rest obtained from reference TRBV5-4 and TRBJ1-1, is as follows: ETGVTQSPTHLIKTRGQQVTLRCSSQSGHNTVSWYQQALGQGPQFIFQYYREEENGRGNFPPRFSGLQFPNYSSELNVNALELDDSALYLCASSLDTGSTEAFFGQGTRLTVV.

The chain employs TRBV23-1 and TRBJ2-1, with 8 bases identical to TRBD1. TRBV23-1 is placed among ORFs of uncertain function. CDR3 length: 16 amino acids. The trim removed 3 bases at V and 4 bases at J, leaving 8 bases unmatched. CDR3 sequence: CASSQHRDRPYNEQFF. CDR3 DNA sequence: TGCGCCAGCAGTCAGCACCGGGACAGGCCATACAATGAGCAGTTCTTC.

This rearrangement joins TRBV5-1 to TRBJ1-1; 10 bases are shared with TRBD1. The V and J ends lost 4 bases and 0 bases, in that order; junction bases with no gene match: 12. The germline CDR1 and CDR2 sequences are SGHRS and YFSETQ. The CDR3 length is 18 residues. CDR3 sequence reads: CASSPGTGVRFLNTEAFF. The CDR3 DNA reads TGCGCCAGCAGCCCCGGGACAGGGGTCAGATTCTTGAACACTGAAGCTTTCTTT.

Only a few counts were recorded for this clone. V usage is TRBV5-5 and J usage is TRBJ1-5; D is unresolved. V dropped 4 bases and J dropped 0 bases, with 8 bases sitting between them. CDR3 length: 14 amino acids. Looked up from germline, CDR1 is SGHKS and CDR2 is YYEKEE (reference sequence). The CDR3 DNA is TGTGCCAGCAGCGGAGGGTATAGCAATCAGCCCCAGCATTTT. Protein: CASSGGYSNQPQHF.

The chain is built from TRBV30 and TRBJ1-1, with D perhaps TRBD1 (5 bases). The V and J ends lost 3 bases and 3 bases respectively, with 14 bases between them. This CDR3 spans 14 amino acids. CDR1 GTSNPN and CDR2 SVGIG come from the germline V gene (reference sequence). DNA of the CDR3: TGTGCCTGGAGAATTCGGGGGGGACACACTGAAGCTTTCTTT. This gives the protein CAWRIRGGHTEAFF.